A selection of T cell receptor beta chains follows, all from one sample in a study of T cell responses to AZD1222 COVID-19 vaccine. Repertoires were generated with immunoSEQ multiplex PCR, while TCRdb's copy carries only in-frame clones and drops some. The data show about 120,000 clones, roughly 88% seen once. The sequencing here drew on peripheral blood, taken 28 days after the second AZD1222 dose. Every receptor here comes from an adult who received the AZD1222 COVID-19 vaccine. The CDR3 runs from the conserved cysteine through the conserved F or W. The order of the fields is J gene, V gene, D gene, clone size, CDR3 protein, CDR3 DNA. A D gene is named only where the DNA matches it firmly. A clone size is listed for some rows: how often the clone was seen (once, few, many), or a class if it is expanded.

>TRBJ2-7|TRBV6-2/TRBV6-3|TRBD1|.
CASSSPQRTGSYEQYF
TGTGCCAGCAGTTCGCCCCAACGGACAGGGTCCTACGAGCAGTACTTC
>TRBJ1-2|TRBV12-5|.|.
CASGLDPADYGYTF
TGTGCTAGTGGTTTGGATCCGGCGGATTATGGCTACACCTTC
>TRBJ1-2|TRBV21-1|.|.
CASSQTGGGSGYTF
TGTGCCAGCAGCCAGACAGGGGGCGGCTCTGGCTACACCTTC
>TRBJ1-3|TRBV9|TRBD1|.
CASSVEQGPGNTIYF
TGTGCCAGCAGCGTAGAACAGGGGCCTGGAAACACCATATATTTT
>TRBJ1-5|TRBV4-3|.|.
CASSQEAQGNQPQHF
TGCGCCAGCAGCCAAGAGGCGCAGGGGAATCAGCCCCAGCATTTT
>TRBJ2-3|TRBV7-9|.|once
CASSLASTSTDTQYF
TGTGCCAGCAGCTTAGCTAGTACCAGCACAGATACGCAGTATTTT
>TRBJ1-6|TRBV3-1/TRBV3-2|.|.
CASSQGVHSPLHF
TGTGCCAGCAGCCAAGGGGTACATTCACCCCTCCACTTT
>TRBJ2-7|TRBV4-2|.|.
CASSQDGPYEQYF
TGTGCCAGCAGCCAAGATGGGCCCTACGAGCAGTACTTC
>TRBJ2-5|TRBV6-5|.|few
CASSYGGIILETQYF
TGTGCCAGCAGTTACGGGGGGATCATCTTGGAGACCCAGTACTTC
>TRBJ2-1|TRBV5-6|.|.
CASSLLQGPLIYNEQFF
TGTGCCAGCAGCCTCCTACAGGGCCCCCTAATCTACAATGAGCAGTTCTTC
>TRBJ2-7|TRBV2|TRBD2|few
CASERGAYEQYF
TGTGCCAGCGAGCGGGGGGCCTACGAGCAGTACTTC
>TRBJ1-4|TRBV28|.|.
CASGSGGSGYEKLFF
TGTGCCAGTGGCTCGGGGGGATCGGGTTACGAAAAACTGTTTTTT
>TRBJ2-5|TRBV6-5|.|.
CAIGRVGAGTQYF
TGTGCCATTGGGAGAGTGGGCGCGGGGACCCAGTACTTC
>TRBJ2-3|TRBV4-2|TRBD2|.
CASSLGTSLDTQYF
TGTGCCAGCAGCCTCGGGACTAGCTTGGATACGCAGTATTTT
>TRBJ1-2|TRBV2|.|once
CASNDRGANYGYTF
TGTGCCAGCAATGACCGGGGCGCTAACTATGGCTACACCTTC
>TRBJ2-2|TRBV6-4|.|.
CASSQDNTGELFF
TGTGCCAGCAGTCAGGACAACACCGGGGAGCTGTTTTTT
>TRBJ1-1|TRBV6-5|.|.
CASSSPSGEGNTEAFF
TGTGCCAGCAGTTCCCCTTCAGGGGAGGGGAACACTGAAGCTTTCTTT
>TRBJ1-6|TRBV27|.|.
CASSLWGSNSPLHF
TGTGCCAGCAGTTTATGGGGGAGTAATTCACCCCTCCACTTT
>TRBJ1-4|TRBV2|.|.
CASTAFEKLFF
TGTGCCAGCACGGCGTTTGAAAAACTGTTTTTT
>TRBJ2-3|TRBV6-4|TRBD2|.
CASSPSGGATDTQYF
TGTGCCAGCAGTCCAAGCGGGGGGGCTACAGATACGCAGTATTTT
>TRBJ1-4|TRBV21-1|.|.
CASRGRQSEKLFF
TGTGCCAGCAGGGGCAGGCAGAGTGAAAAACTGTTTTTT
>TRBJ2-3|TRBV20-1|TRBD2|.
CSASLSGSGVPYTTDTQYF
TGCAGTGCTAGTCTAAGTGGTAGCGGGGTTCCTTACACCACAGATACGCAGTATTTT
>TRBJ1-1|TRBV7-3|.|.
CASSTGPMNTEAFF
TGTGCCAGCAGCACGGGACCCATGAACACTGAAGCTTTCTTT
>TRBJ1-1|TRBV18|.|.
CASSPTLMGKGTEAFF
TGTGCCAGCTCACCAACCTTGATGGGGAAAGGGACTGAAGCTTTCTTT
>TRBJ2-7|TRBV5-6|.|.
CASSRRHSYEQYF
TGTGCCAGCAGTAGACGGCACTCCTACGAGCAGTACTTC
>TRBJ2-5|TRBV27|.|.
CASSYGTAGETQYF
TGTGCCAGCAGTTACGGGACGGCAGGAGAGACCCAGTACTTC